The TCR beta chain described here comes from a study of early T cells in non-severe SARS-CoV-2 infection. As for the study in general: From unsorted whole blood, bulk RNA was sequenced, and the chains remained unpaired.

This clonotype was recorded at least ten times. The antigen is not known. Whole-study results and caveats: Database matching using VDJdb favored anti-spike CD8 responses, with private and CD4 specificities left missing.

Germline values: CDR1 LGHNA, CDR2 YSLEER. Trimming removed 1 base from V and 0 bases from J, with 12 bases in between. This CDR3 spans 16 amino acids. Individual cDNA molecules were tagged with unique molecular identifiers, the study reported. TCRdb reprocessed the 5' RACE reads with MiXCR, giving one entry per CDR3 protein. The sample contains more than 85,000 distinct CDR3 sequences, 10% to 15% of which appear only once. V and J are TRBV4-3 and TRBJ1-2; D unresolved. Sequenced input: whole blood. This TCR was recovered from an adult who was a healthcare worker with PCR-confirmed SARS-CoV-2 infection or an uninfected control (not recorded which). CDR3 region: CASSQASSSANYGYTF. Here the CDR3 DNA reads TGCGCCAGCAGCCAAGCGTCCTCCTCGGCTAACTATGGCTACACCTTC.